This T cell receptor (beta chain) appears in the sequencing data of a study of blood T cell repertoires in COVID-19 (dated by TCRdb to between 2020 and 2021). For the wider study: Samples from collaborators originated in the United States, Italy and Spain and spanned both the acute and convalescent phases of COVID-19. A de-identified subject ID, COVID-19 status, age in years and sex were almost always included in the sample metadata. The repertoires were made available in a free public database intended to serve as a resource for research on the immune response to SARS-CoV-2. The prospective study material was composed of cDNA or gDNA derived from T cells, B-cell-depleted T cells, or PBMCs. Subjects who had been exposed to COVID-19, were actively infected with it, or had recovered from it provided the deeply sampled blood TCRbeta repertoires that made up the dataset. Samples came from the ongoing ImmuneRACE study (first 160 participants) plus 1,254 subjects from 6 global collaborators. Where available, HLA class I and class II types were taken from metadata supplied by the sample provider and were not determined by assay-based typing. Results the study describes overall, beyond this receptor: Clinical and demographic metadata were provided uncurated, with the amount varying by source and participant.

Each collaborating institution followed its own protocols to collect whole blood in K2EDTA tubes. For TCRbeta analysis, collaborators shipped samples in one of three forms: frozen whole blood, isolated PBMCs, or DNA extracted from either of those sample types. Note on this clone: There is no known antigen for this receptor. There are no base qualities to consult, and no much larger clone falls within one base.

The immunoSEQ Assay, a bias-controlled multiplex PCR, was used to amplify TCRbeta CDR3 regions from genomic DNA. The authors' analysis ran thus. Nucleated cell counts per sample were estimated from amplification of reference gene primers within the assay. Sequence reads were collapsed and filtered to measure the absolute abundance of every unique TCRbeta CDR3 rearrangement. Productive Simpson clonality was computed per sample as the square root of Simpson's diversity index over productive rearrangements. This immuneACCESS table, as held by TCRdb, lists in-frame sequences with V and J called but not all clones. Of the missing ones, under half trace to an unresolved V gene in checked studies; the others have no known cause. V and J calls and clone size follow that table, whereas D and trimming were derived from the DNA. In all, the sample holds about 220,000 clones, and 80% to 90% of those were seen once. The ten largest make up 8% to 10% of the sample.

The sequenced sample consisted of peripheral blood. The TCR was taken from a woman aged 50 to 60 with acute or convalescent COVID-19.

The bases read TGCGCCAGCAGCTGGGGGCTAGCGGGAGTCTACGAGCAGTACTTC. This sequence encodes CASSWGLAGVYEQYF. Rearrangement joined TRBV5-1 to TRBJ2-7; 10 of the junction bases match TRBD2. From the germline V gene, CDR1 is SGHRS and CDR2 is YFSETQ. Germline trimming amounts to 3 bases on V and 3 bases on J, with 6 as the count of junction bases outside the gene matches. The CDR3, from cysteine to phenylalanine, totals 15 residues. Only the CDR3 portion is preserved as DNA: 45 bases, with reading frame beginning at the first base.